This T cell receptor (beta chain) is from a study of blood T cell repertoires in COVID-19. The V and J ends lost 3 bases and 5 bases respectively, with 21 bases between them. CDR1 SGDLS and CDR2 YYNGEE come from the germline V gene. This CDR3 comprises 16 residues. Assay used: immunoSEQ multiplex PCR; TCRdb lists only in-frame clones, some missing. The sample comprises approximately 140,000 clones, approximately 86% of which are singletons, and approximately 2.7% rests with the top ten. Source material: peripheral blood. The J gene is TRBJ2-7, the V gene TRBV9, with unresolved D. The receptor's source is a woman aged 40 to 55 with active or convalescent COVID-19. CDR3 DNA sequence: TGTGCCAGCAGCGATCGCCCATCCGAGATAAAAGACGAGCAGTACTTC. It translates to CASSDRPSEIKDEQYF. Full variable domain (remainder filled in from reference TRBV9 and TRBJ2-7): DSGVTQTPKHLITATGQRVTLRCSPRSGDLSVYWYQQSLDQGLQFLIQYYNGEERAKGNILERFSAQQFPDLHSELNLSSLELGDSALYFCASSDRPSEIKDEQYFGPGTRLTVT.